A single sample is the source of the 32 T cell receptor beta chains below, sequenced in a study of cytomegalovirus exposure and HLA in healthy donors (dated by TCRdb to about 2017). Receptors were amplified or captured by the immunoSEQ multiplex PCR assay. For the multiplex PCR, a mixture combining 60 forward primers for TCR Vbeta segments and 13 reverse primers for TCR Jbeta segments was used. The table was pulled from immuneACCESS by TCRdb, which kept in-frame rearrangements only. Such tables lose some clones; where checked, under half of the loss comes from unresolved V genes, and the rest has no known cause. In all, the sample holds under 150,000 clones, and roughly 82% of those were seen once. The ten biggest clones cover roughly 2.5% of the sample. The material sequenced was PBMCs. The receptor source for this set is a man aged 50-59 years in good health and CMV-seronegative.

The chain is built from TRBV7-5 and TRBJ1-2; the table's D call of TRBD1 was not tested on the DNA. TRBV7-5 is designated a pseudogene. There are 20 residues in the CDR3. The CDR3 DNA follows: TGTGCCAGAAGTTTAACCCACCCCGGGACAGGGTTTTGGGCGGACTATGGCTACACCTTC. Translated: CARSLTHPGTGFWADYGYTF.

The chain combines TRBV6-1 with TRBJ1-5; D unresolved. This CDR3 contains 15 residues. Per the germline V gene, CDR1 is MNHNS and CDR2 is SASEGT. V gave up 2 bases and J gave up 2 bases, with 10 bases separating them. In DNA, the CDR3 is TGTGCCAGCAGTGAACGGCGACTCGGCAATCAGCCCCAGCATTTT. Translation: CASSERRLGNQPQHF.

The gene calls are TRBV6-6 and TRBJ2-5; tentatively, D is TRBD1 (5 bases). With 6 bases removed from V and 1 base from J, the gap between germline ends came to 9 bases. The germline gives CDR1 MNHNY, CDR2 SVGAGI (reference sequence). CDR3 length equals 13 residues. The CDR3 loop reads CASRGHSQETQYF. Here the CDR3 DNA reads TGTGCCAGCAGGGGGCATTCCCAAGAGACCCAGTACTTC.

V usage is TRBV19 and J usage is TRBJ2-1; D is unclear. The CDR3 totals 14 residues. Trimming pared 2 bases from V and 0 bases from J, leaving 5 bases between. Looked up from germline, CDR1 is LNHDA and CDR2 is SQIVND (reference sequence). The DNA for the CDR3 is TGTGCCAGTAGTATAAAATACTCCTACAATGAGCAGTTCTTC. This translates into CASSIKYSYNEQFF.

This clone occurred once. The V and J genes are TRBV6-5 and TRBJ2-3; possibly TRBD1 for D (5 bases). Trimming took off 9 bases at V and 0 bases at J, with 13 bases between the two ends. The CDR3 totals 14 residues. Per germline, CDR1 MNHEY and CDR2 SVGAGI. For the CDR3, the DNA is TGTGCCAGTCTCGACAGCGCTAGCACAGATACGCAGTATTTT. This codes for CASLDSASTDTQYF.

The rearrangement uses TRBV19 and TRBJ1-5, with D possibly TRBD1 on 5 matching bases. This CDR3 has 17 amino acids. The V end was cut by 6 bases, the J end by 1 base, with 19 bases between. The germline gives CDR1 LNHDA, CDR2 SQIVND (reference sequence). CDR3 coding DNA: TGTGCCAGTAGCCGAGACCCCCCAGGGATGAGCAATCAGCCCCAGCATTTT. This encodes CASSRDPPGMSNQPQHF.

V usage is TRBV5-1 and J usage is TRBJ2-1, with TRBD2 identical over 8 bases. CDR1 is SGHRS and CDR2 is YFSETQ in the germline V gene. The V and J ends lost 4 bases and 4 bases, in that order; junction bases with no gene match: 7. This CDR3 region has 15 residues. For the CDR3, the DNA is TGCGCCAGCAGCCAAAGCGGGGGTGGATACAATGAGCAGTTCTTC. This sequence encodes CASSQSGGGYNEQFF.

This chain joins TRBV5-1 and TRBJ2-1; D possibly corresponds to TRBD1 (5 bases). Trimming shortened V by 0 bases and J by 3 bases, and 7 bases separated the two germline ends. The germline gives CDR1 SGHRS, CDR2 YFSETQ. The CDR3 is 14 residues long. DNA for the CDR3: TGCGCCAGCAGCTTGGGGGGCATCTACAATGAGCAGTTCTTC. Residues: CASSLGGIYNEQFF.

This chain connects TRBV2 to TRBJ1-2; D possibly corresponds to TRBD1 (5 bases). Trimming took 8 bases from V and 4 from J, leaving 11 bases between them. The CDR3 runs to 12 residues. Per the germline V gene, CDR1 is SNHLY and CDR2 is FYNNEI. The CDR3 DNA follows: TGTGCCAGCGAACAGGCGCTCTATGGCTACACCTTC. Amino acid sequence: CASEQALYGYTF.

The chain is built from TRBV5-4 and TRBJ1-2, with 7 bases fitting TRBD1. The length of the CDR3 is 14 residues. V shed 0 bases, J shed 4 bases, and the junction held 3 bases outside the gene matches. The germline V gene encodes CDR1 SGHNT and CDR2 YYREEE (reference sequence). The CDR3: CASSLEAGGYGYTF. In DNA, the CDR3 is TGTGCCAGCAGCTTGGAGGCAGGGGGCTATGGCTACACCTTC.

This chain joins TRBV7-8 and TRBJ2-1, with D uncertain. Germline-derived CDR1 and CDR2 are SGHVS and FQNEAQ. V was shortened by 1 base and J by 9 bases, with 10 bases between the two germline ends. The CDR3 spans 13 residues. CDR3 bases: TGTGCCAGCAGCTTAGAGAGGTGGTCTGAGCAGTTCTTC. Amino acids: CASSLERWSEQFF.

This chain connects TRBV9 to TRBJ2-3; 7 bases map to TRBD2. In germline, CDR1 is SGDLS, CDR2 YYNGEE. Trimming at V came to 0 bases and at J to 4 bases, leaving 11 bases not matched to a gene. The CDR3 consists of 17 residues. The CDR3 spells CASSVAGYSRGADTQYF. In DNA, the CDR3 is TGTGCCAGCAGCGTAGCGGGATATAGCCGGGGGGCAGATACGCAGTATTTT.

J is TRBJ2-7 and V is TRBV2; 7 bases fit TRBD1. V shed 1 base, J shed 6 bases, and the junction held 9 bases outside the gene matches. Per the germline V gene, CDR1 is SNHLY and CDR2 is FYNNEI. This CDR3 comprises 15 residues. The CDR3 reads CASSEEAGGVREQYF. DNA of the CDR3: TGTGCCAGCAGTGAAGAGGCAGGGGGTGTACGCGAGCAGTACTTC.

The J gene is TRBJ1-4, the V gene TRBV30, with D maybe TRBD1 (6 bases). V was pared by 1 base and J by 8 bases, with 14 bases between. The CDR3 totals 14 residues. Germline V CDR1 and CDR2: GTSNPN, SVGIG (reference sequence). The CDR3 DNA follows: TGTGCCTGGAGTGCACAGGGTTCTGGGGAAAAACTGTTTTTT. Amino acids: CAWSAQGSGEKLFF.

The chain is built from TRBV4-2 and TRBJ2-7; 8 nucleotides align to TRBD2. Unmatched junction bases numbered 13, after V lost 0 bases and J lost 6 bases. The germline gives CDR1 LGHNA, CDR2 YNFKEQ. The CDR3 totals 17 residues. CDR3 DNA: TGTGCCAGCAGCCAAGAGTCCGGGATGGGACTAGTTCGCGAGCAGTACTTC. It translates to CASSQESGMGLVREQYF.

J is TRBJ2-3 and V is TRBV19; no reliable D call. This CDR3 is built from 14 residues. The germline V gene has CDR1 LNHDA and CDR2 SQIVND (reference sequence). The V end lost 3 bases, the J end lost 6 bases, and 13 bases lay between the germline ends. CDR3 nucleotide sequence: TGTGCCAGTAGTATCTCTCTAGGTTCGGATACGCAGTATTTT. Its translation: CASSISLGSDTQYF.

This chain uses TRBV5-1 with TRBJ1-1; tentative D call: TRBD1 (5 bases). The V gene lost 6 bases and the J gene lost 1 base, with 22 bases spanning the gap. In germline, CDR1 is SGHRS, CDR2 YFSETQ. This CDR3 is 17 amino acids long. The CDR3 nucleotides are TGCGCCAGCAAACTCCTGGGTCGGGGGGGGACGAACACTGAAGCTTTCTTT. Translating gives CASKLLGRGGTNTEAFF.

The chain is built from TRBV27 and TRBJ1-1; TRBD1 matches 7 bases. Germline V gene sequence: CDR1 MNHEY, CDR2 SMNVEV (reference sequence). J lost 0 bases, V lost 3 bases, and 4 bases had no gene match. The CDR3 sequence is 15 residues long. The CDR3 sequence is CASSFAGGVNTEAFF. The CDR3 DNA is TGTGCCAGCAGTTTCGCAGGGGGAGTGAACACTGAAGCTTTCTTT.

The V call is TRBV6-1, the J call TRBJ2-1; no definite D call. Germline CDR1 MNHNS, CDR2 SASEGT. This CDR3 has 16 amino acids. The V end lost 0 bases, the J end lost 0 bases, and 9 bases lay between the germline ends. The CDR3, as DNA: TGTGCCAGCAGTGAAGCGGAGTCTGGCTCCTACAATGAGCAGTTCTTC. The encoded protein is CASSEAESGSYNEQFF.

The CDR3 coding sequence is TGTGCCAGCAATCGGGGGATGGGCTACGAGCAGTACTTC. This encodes CASNRGMGYEQYF. The V gene is TRBV9, the J gene TRBJ2-7; D might be TRBD2 (6 bases). The germline V gene encodes CDR1 SGDLS and CDR2 YYNGEE. This CDR3 contains 13 residues. V gave up 6 bases and J gave up 3 bases, with 13 bases separating them.

This chain joins TRBV14 and TRBJ2-1; 16 bases align to TRBD2. J was trimmed by 15 bases and V by 5 bases; bases with no gene match: 7. In germline, CDR1 is SGHDN, CDR2 FVKESK. This CDR3 region has 14 residues. The CDR3 DNA follows: TGTGCCAGCAGCTTTGGGACTAGCGGGGGGGCCAGGTTCTTC. Its translation: CASSFGTSGGARFF. Based on the CDR3 plus reference TRBV14 and TRBJ2-1, the full variable domain is EAGVTQFPSHSVIEKGQTVTLRCDPISGHDNLYWYRRVMGKEIKFLLHFVKESKQDESGMPNNRFLAERTGGTYSTLKVQPAELEDSGVYFCASSFGTSGGARFFGPGTRLTVL.

This sequence joins TRBV19 and TRBJ1-4; TRBD1 is a possible D gene (5 bases). The ends were cut back, 5 bases at V and 4 bases at J, with 8 bases in the middle. The CDR3 spans 13 residues. Per the germline V gene, CDR1 is LNHDA and CDR2 is SQIVND (reference sequence). The CDR3: CASSSRDNEKLFF. The CDR3 DNA is TGTGCCAGTAGTTCCAGGGATAATGAAAAACTGTTTTTT.

The V gene is TRBV6-5, the J gene TRBJ2-3; the D gene is possibly TRBD1 (6 bases). The CDR3 runs 15 residues. With 6 bases removed from V and 6 bases from J, the gap between germline ends came to 19 bases. Germline loops: CDR1 MNHEY, CDR2 SVGAGI. For the CDR3, the DNA is TGTGCCAGCAGAGACCGGGACACCCTCTACGATACGCAGTATTTT. Translation gives CASRDRDTLYDTQYF.

A few counts support this clone. The chain employs TRBV5-1 and TRBJ2-5, with 13 bases matching TRBD2. The V segment lost 4 bases and the J segment 4 bases; nucleotides outside the gene matches: 10. Germline CDR1 is SGHRS and CDR2 is YFSETQ. This CDR3 spans 17 amino acids. CDR3 coding DNA: TGCGCCAGCAGCACAGCCCGTTGGACTAGCGGGGGAGAGACCCAGTACTTC. This encodes CASSTARWTSGGETQYF.

The J gene is TRBJ2-1, the V gene TRBV29-1; D is unresolved. The CDR3 has 11 amino acids. Germline V gene data show CDR1 as SQVTM and CDR2 as ANQGSEA. Trimming removed 3 bases at V and 6 bases at J, with 6 bases between. CDR3 in amino acids: CSVDRLNEQFF. The DNA of the CDR3 is TGCAGCGTTGACCGACTCAATGAGCAGTTCTTC.

The chain joins TRBV7-6 to TRBJ2-3; perhaps TRBD1 as D (6 bases). The ends were cut back, 2 bases at V and 2 bases at J, with 14 bases in the middle. The germline CDR1 and CDR2 sequences are SGHVS and FNYEAQ. CDR3 length equals 16 residues. The CDR3 DNA reads as TGTGCCAGCAGCTTAAGGGGGAGAGTGGCCACAGATACGCAGTATTTT. This translates into CASSLRGRVATDTQYF.

The chain has TRBV6-6 and TRBJ1-1; D may be TRBD1 (6 bases). V gave up 2 bases and J gave up 10 bases, with 14 bases separating them. The CDR3 covers 13 residues. Germline V gives CDR1 MNHNY, CDR2 SVGAGI (reference sequence). CDR3 loop: CASSYGEGGLAFF. The CDR3 nucleotides read TGTGCCAGCAGTTACGGGGAGGGGGGGCTAGCTTTCTTT.

This rearrangement joins TRBV5-6 to TRBJ2-1; 9 bases are a match to TRBD2. Germline values: CDR1 SGHDT, CDR2 YYEEEE. With 0 bases clipped from V and 0 bases from J, the junction kept 1 base outside the gene matches. The CDR3 is made up of 16 amino acids. CDR3 sequence (DNA): TGTGCCAGCAGCTTGGGCGGGGGGGTCTCCTACAATGAGCAGTTCTTC. Translation: CASSLGGGVSYNEQFF.

This clone was seen a few times. CDR3 nucleotides: TGTGCCAGCAGCCAACACGCAGGGGTGGTTGATGAAAAACTGTTTTTT. Translation gives CASSQHAGVVDEKLFF. The V and J genes are TRBV5-4 and TRBJ1-4; D perhaps matches TRBD1 (6 bases). The CDR3 has 16 residues. V gave up 4 bases and J gave up 6 bases, with 19 bases separating them. Germline CDR1 is SGHNT and CDR2 is YYREEE (reference sequence). Full variable domain (outside the CDR3, taken from reference TRBV5-4 and TRBJ1-4): ETGVTQSPTHLIKTRGQQVTLRCSSQSGHNTVSWYQQALGQGPQFIFQYYREEENGRGNFPPRFSGLQFPNYSSELNVNALELDDSALYLCASSQHAGVVDEKLFFGSGTQLSVL.

This CDR3 reads CASSPDLWGRTDTQYF. In DNA, the CDR3 is TGCGCCAGCAGCCCAGACCTCTGGGGGCGGACAGATACGCAGTATTTT. The rearrangement links TRBV4-3 to TRBJ2-3; D may be TRBD1 (6 bases). The CDR3 is 16 amino acids. Germline CDR1 reads LGHNA; CDR2 reads YSLEER. The germline V and J ends were trimmed by 4 bases and 3 bases, with 17 bases remaining between them.

This chain connects TRBV2 to TRBJ2-3, with 10 bases identical to TRBD2. The CDR3 totals 16 residues. Germline values: CDR1 SNHLY, CDR2 FYNNEI. Trimming at V came to 3 bases and at J to 2 bases, leaving 5 bases not matched to a gene. The CDR3 nucleotides are TGTGCCAGCAGTGACGAACTAGCGGGGCTCACAGATACGCAGTATTTT. Translation gives CASSDELAGLTDTQYF.

The V call is TRBV19, the J call TRBJ2-7; maybe TRBD2 (6 bases). V lost 3 bases, J lost 3 bases, and 18 bases lay in between. The germline CDR1 and CDR2 sequences are LNHDA and SQIVND (reference sequence). The CDR3 is 16 residues long. The CDR3 coding sequence is TGTGCCAGTAGTATGAATCGGGGGAAGAACGGCTACGAGCAGTACTTC. This codes for CASSMNRGKNGYEQYF.